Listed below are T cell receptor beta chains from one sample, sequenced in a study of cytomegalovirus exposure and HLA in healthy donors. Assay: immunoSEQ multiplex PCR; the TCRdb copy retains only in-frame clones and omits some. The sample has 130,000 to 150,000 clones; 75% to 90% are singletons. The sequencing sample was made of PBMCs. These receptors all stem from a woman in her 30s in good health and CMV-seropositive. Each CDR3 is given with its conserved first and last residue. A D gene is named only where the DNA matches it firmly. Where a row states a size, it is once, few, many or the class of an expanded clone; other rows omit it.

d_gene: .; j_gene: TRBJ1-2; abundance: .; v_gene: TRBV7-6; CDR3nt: TGTGCCAGCAGCTTACAACGGAGAAATGGCTACACCTTC; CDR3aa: CASSLQRRNGYTF
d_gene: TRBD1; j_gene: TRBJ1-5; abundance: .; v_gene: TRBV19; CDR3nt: TGTGCCAGTAGTATAGGGGGACAGCAGCCCCAGCATTTT; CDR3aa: CASSIGGQQPQHF
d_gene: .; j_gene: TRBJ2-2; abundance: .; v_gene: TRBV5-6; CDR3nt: TGTGCCAGCAGCCGTCAGAGGAGGGCCGGGGAGCTGTTTTTT; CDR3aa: CASSRQRRAGELFF
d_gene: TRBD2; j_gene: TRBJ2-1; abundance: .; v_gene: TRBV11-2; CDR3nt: TGTGCCAGCAGCTTACCTAGCGGGGCGGCCTACAATGAGCAGTTCTTC; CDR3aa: CASSLPSGAAYNEQFF
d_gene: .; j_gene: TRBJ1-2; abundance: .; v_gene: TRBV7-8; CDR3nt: TGTGCCAGCAGCTTAGACAGGATTCCCAAGGCTTATGGCTACACCTTC; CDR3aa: CASSLDRIPKAYGYTF
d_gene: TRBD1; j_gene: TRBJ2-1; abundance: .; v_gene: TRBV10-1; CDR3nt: TGCGCCAGCAGTGGACAGGGCGGTGGGCAGTTCTTC; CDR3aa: CASSGQGGGQFF
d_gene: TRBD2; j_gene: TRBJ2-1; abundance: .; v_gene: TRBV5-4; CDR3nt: TGTGCCAGCAGCTCCCCTAGCGGGAGGGCCGGTTACAATGAGCAGTTCTTC; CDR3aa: CASSSPSGRAGYNEQFF
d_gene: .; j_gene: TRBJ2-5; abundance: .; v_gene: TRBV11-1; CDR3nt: TGTGCCAGCAGCTTGGTGTGGGGCGCCGAGACCCAGTACTTC; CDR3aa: CASSLVWGAETQYF
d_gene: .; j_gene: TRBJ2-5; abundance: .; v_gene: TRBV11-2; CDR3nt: TGTGCCAGCGCTGCGGGTCCCTCTGAGACCCAGTACTTC; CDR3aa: CASAAGPSETQYF
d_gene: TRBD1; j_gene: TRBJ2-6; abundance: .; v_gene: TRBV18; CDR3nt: TGTGCCAGCTCACAGCCTTACCGGGACAGGGGGCCGGCTGGGGCCAACGTCCTGACTTTC; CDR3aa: CASSQPYRDRGPAGANVLTF
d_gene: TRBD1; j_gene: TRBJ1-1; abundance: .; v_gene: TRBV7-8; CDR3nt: TGTGCCAGCAGCTTACCGGGACAGATGAACACTGAAGCTTTCTTT; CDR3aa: CASSLPGQMNTEAFF
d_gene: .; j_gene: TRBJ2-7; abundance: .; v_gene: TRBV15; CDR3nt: TGTGCCACCAGCGCTAGCCGCGGAGGCCAGTCACACTTC; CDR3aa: CATSASRGGQSHF
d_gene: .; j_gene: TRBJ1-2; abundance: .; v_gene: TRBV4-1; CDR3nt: TGCGCCAGCAGCCAAGGGTCTCAACAGGGATACTATGGCTACACCTTC; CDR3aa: CASSQGSQQGYYGYTF
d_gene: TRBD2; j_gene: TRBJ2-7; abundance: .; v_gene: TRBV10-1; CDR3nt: TGCGCCAGCAGTGAGTCGCGGCCGGGAGGTGTAGACGAGCAGTACTTC; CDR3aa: CASSESRPGGVDEQYF
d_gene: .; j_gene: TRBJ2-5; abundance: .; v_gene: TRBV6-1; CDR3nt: TGTGCCAGCCTTCCTTTAACAGGAGAGACCCAGTACTTC; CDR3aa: CASLPLTGETQYF
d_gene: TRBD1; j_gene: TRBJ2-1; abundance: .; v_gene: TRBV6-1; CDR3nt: TGTGCCAGCAGTTCCCAGGGGGCGAGTGAGCAGTTCTTC; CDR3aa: CASSSQGASEQFF
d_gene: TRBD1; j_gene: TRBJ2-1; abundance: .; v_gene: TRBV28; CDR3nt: TGTGCCAGCAATCGACAGGGTTACAATGAGCAGTTCTTC; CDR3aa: CASNRQGYNEQFF
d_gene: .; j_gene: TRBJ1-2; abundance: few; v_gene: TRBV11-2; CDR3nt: TGTGCCAGCAGCTTAGAGCACAGGGATAACTATGGCTACACCTTC; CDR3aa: CASSLEHRDNYGYTF
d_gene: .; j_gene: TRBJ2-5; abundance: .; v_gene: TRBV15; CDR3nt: TGTGCCACCAGCCGCCGAACCGGTTCCGAAGAGACCCAGTACTTC; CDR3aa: CATSRRTGSEETQYF
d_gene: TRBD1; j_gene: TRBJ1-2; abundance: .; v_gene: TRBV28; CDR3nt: TGTGCCAGCAGTATCCTTTTTAAGGGACAGAAGAACTATGGCTACACCTTC; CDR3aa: CASSILFKGQKNYGYTF
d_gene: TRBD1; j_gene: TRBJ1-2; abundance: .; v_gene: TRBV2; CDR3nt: TGTGCCAGCAGTGAGAGACAGGGTTCACATGGCTACACCTTC; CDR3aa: CASSERQGSHGYTF
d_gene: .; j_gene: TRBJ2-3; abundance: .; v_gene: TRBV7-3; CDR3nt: TGTGCCAGCAGCCCAAAAGGGGCCGGTACGCAGTATTTT; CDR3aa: CASSPKGAGTQYF
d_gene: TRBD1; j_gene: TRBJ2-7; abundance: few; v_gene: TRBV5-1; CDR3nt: TGCGCCAGCAGCTTGAACAGGGGAGAGGACGAGCAGTACTTC; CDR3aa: CASSLNRGEDEQYF
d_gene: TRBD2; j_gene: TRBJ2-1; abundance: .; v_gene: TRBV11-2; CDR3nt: TGTGCCAGCACCTTTAGCGGGCTTTACAATGAGCAGTTCTTC; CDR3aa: CASTFSGLYNEQFF
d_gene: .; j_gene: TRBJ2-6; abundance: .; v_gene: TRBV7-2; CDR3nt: TGTGCCAGCAGTTTCCAGGGCTCTGGGGCCAACGTCCTGACTTTC; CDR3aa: CASSFQGSGANVLTF
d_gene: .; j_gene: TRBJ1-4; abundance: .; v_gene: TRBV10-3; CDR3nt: TGTGCCATCAGACAGGGAGCAACTAATGAAAAACTGTTTTTT; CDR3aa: CAIRQGATNEKLFF
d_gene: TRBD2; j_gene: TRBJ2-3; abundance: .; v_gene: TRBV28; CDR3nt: TGTGCCAGCAGCAGGATAGCGGGAGGAGATGCAGATACGCAGTATTTT; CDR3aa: CASSRIAGGDADTQYF
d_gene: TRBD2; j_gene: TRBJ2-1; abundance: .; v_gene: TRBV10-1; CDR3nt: TGCGCCAGCAGTGATTACGCGGGGGGGCCTTTCTATGAGCAGTTCTTC; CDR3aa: CASSDYAGGPFYEQFF
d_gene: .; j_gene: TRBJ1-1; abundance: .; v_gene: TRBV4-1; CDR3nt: TGCGCCAGCAGCCCCCTCCGGACGGGATATGAAGCTTTCTTT; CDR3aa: CASSPLRTGYEAFF
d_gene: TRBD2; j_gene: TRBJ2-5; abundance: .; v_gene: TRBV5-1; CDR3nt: TGCGCCAGCAGCGATACTAGCGGGTCTCAAGAGACCCAGTACTTC; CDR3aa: CASSDTSGSQETQYF
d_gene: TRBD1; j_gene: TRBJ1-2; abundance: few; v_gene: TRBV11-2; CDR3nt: TGTGCCAGCAGCTTAGCCAGGACAGGGACGGATGGCTACACCTTC; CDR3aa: CASSLARTGTDGYTF
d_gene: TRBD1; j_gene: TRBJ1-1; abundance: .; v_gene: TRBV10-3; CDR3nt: TGTGCCGTCCTTACAGGGGAGGATACTGAAGCTTTCTTT; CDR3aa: CAVLTGEDTEAFF
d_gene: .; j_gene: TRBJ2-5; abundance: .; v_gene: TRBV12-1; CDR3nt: TGTGCCAGCAGCCATCAGAACACCCGGACTAGCGGGGGGGAGAGGGAAGAGACCCAGTACTTC; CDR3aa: CASSHQNTRTSGGEREETQYF
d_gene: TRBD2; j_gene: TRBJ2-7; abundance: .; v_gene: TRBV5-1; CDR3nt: TGCGCCAGCAGCTTGGCATTAGCGGGAACCTACGAGCAGTACTTC; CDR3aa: CASSLALAGTYEQYF
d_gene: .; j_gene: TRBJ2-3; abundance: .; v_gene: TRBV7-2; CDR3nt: TGTGCCAGCAGCTTAACGCGGCATACGCAGTATTTT; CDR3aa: CASSLTRHTQYF
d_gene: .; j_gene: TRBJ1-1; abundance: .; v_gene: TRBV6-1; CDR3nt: TGTGCCAGCACCGGGACTTTGTTCCTGAACACTGAAGCTTTCTTT; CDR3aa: CASTGTLFLNTEAFF
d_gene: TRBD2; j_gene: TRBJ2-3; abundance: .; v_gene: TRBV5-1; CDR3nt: TGCGCCAGCAGCTTGTGGACTAGCGGCGAGCTCTGTACGCAGTATTTT; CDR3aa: CASSLWTSGELCTQYF
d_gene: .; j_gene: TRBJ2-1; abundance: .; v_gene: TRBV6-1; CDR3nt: TGTGCCAGCAGCGACCCCTACCTGGCGGAGTTCTTC; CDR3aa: CASSDPYLAEFF
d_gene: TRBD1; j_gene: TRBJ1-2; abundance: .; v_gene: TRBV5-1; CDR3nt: TGCGCCAGCAGCTATGACAGGGATGGGTATGGCTACACCTTC; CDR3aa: CASSYDRDGYGYTF
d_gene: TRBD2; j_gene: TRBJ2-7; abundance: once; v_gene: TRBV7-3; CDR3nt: TGTGCCAGCAGCAGGACTAGCGGGCCATCCTACGAGCAGTACTTC; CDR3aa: CASSRTSGPSYEQYF
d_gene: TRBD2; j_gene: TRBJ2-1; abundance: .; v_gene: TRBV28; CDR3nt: TGTGCCAGCAGTTTACCGGGGAGGGGCTCCTACAATGAGCAGTTCTTC; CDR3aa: CASSLPGRGSYNEQFF
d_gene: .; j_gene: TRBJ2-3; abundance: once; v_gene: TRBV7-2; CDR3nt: TGTGCCAGCAGCCCGGCCGGGGCAGATACGCAGTATTTT; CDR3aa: CASSPAGADTQYF
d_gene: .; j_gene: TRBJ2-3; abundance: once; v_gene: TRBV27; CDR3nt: TGTGCCAGCAGTCTCCCTTCCGGGAGAGGGACAGATACGCAGTATTTT; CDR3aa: CASSLPSGRGTDTQYF
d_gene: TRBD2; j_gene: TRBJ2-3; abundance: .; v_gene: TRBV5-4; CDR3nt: TGTGCCAGCAGCTTATCCTTCACCGGGGGGGATACGCAGTATTTT; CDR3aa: CASSLSFTGGDTQYF
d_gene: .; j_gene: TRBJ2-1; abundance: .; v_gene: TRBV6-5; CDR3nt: TGTGCCAGCAGTTACGCGCAAAGCTCCTACAATGAGCAGTTCTTC; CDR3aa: CASSYAQSSYNEQFF
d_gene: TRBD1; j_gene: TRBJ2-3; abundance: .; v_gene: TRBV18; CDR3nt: TGTGCCAGCTCACCACCAGGGGGCGCAGGGGATACGCAGTATTTT; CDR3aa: CASSPPGGAGDTQYF
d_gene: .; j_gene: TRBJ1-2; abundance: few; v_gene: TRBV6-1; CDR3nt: TGTGCCAGCAGGGCCGGGACAATCTATGGCTACACCTTC; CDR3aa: CASRAGTIYGYTF
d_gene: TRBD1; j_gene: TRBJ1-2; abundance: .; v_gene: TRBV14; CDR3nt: TGTGCCAGCAGCCAGGGACAGAACTATGGCTACACCTTC; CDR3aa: CASSQGQNYGYTF
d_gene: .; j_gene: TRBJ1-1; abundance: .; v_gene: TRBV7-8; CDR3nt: TGTGCCAGCAGCTTAACCGGGGGTGTGGTAGAAGCTTTCTTT; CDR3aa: CASSLTGGVVEAFF
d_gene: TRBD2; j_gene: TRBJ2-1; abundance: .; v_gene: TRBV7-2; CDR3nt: TGTGCCAGCAGCTCGGCTAGCGGGAGGGCCAGGCATGAGCAGTTCTTC; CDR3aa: CASSSASGRARHEQFF
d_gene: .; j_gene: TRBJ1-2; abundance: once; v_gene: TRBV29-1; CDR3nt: TGCAGCGTGACACAGATTATTAGGGAGGACTATGGCTACACCTTC; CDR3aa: CSVTQIIREDYGYTF
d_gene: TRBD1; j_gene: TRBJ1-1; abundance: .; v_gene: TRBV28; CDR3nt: TGTGCCAGCAGTTCTACAGGGGGGATGAACACTGAAGCTTTCTTT; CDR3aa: CASSSTGGMNTEAFF
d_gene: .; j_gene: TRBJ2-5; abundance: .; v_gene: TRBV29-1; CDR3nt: TGCAGCGTTCAGATGGAGACCCAGTACTTC; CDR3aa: CSVQMETQYF
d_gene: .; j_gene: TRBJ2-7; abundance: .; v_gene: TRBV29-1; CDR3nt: TGCAGCGTTGTCACCGGAGGGTCCTACGAGCAGTACTTC; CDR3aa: CSVVTGGSYEQYF
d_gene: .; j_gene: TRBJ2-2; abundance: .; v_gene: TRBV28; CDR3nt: TGTGCCAGCAGATACCCTAGCGCCTACACCGGGGAGCTGTTTTTT; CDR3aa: CASRYPSAYTGELFF
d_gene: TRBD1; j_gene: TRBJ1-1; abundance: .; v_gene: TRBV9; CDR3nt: TGTGCCAGCAGCGTAGGACAGGGTTTCACTGAAGCTTTCTTT; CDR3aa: CASSVGQGFTEAFF